This T cell receptor (beta chain) was obtained from a study of early T cells in non-severe SARS-CoV-2 infection. In the library, individual cDNA molecules carried attached unique molecular identifiers. TCRdb processed the 5' RACE reads anew with MiXCR; each CDR3 protein has one entry. The table lists nearly 45,000 distinct CDR3 sequences, roughly 11% of them singletons. Specimen: whole blood. The source is an adult who was a healthcare worker with PCR-confirmed SARS-CoV-2 infection or an uninfected control (not recorded which).

The CDR3 DNA is TGCAGTGCTAGAGAGAGACAGGGAGCGCACACTGAAGCTTTCTTT. This sequence encodes CSARERQGAHTEAFF. The J gene is TRBJ1-1, the V gene TRBV20-1, with TRBD1 matching over 7 bases. Trimming cost V 0 bases and J 3 bases; bases outside gene matches: 7. CDR1 DFQATT and CDR2 SNEGSKA come from the germline V gene (reference sequence). The CDR3 contains 15 residues.